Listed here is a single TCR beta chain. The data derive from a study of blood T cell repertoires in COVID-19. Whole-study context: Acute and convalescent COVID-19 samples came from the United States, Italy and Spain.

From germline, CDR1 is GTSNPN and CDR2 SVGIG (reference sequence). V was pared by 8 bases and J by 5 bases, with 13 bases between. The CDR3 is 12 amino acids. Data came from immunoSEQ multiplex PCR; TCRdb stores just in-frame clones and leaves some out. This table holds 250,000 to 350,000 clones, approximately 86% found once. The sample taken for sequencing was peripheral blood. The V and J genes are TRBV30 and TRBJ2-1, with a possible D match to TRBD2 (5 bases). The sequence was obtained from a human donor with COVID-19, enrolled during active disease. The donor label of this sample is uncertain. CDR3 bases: TGTGCCGGTAGACTATCCCACAATGAGCAGTTCTTC. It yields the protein CAGRLSHNEQFF.